This TCR beta chain was identified in a study of cytomegalovirus exposure and HLA in healthy donors. Study results and limitations: The study recorded 150 to 200 TCR beta chains that were cytomegalovirus-associated.

V was trimmed by 1 base and J by 6 bases, leaving 10 bases between them. Germline V gene lookup returns CDR1 SGHKS and CDR2 YYEKEE (reference sequence). The CDR3 covers 14 residues. Profiling relied on immunoSEQ multiplex PCR, and the TCRdb table lists in-frame clones only, not all of them. Here the sample spans about 73,000 clones, roughly 95% being singletons. A note on this clone: What it binds is unknown.

The validation cohort, a group of 90 to 150 subjects, included the donors and was separate from the roughly 670-subject first cohort. The TCR originated in a man aged 18 to 29 in good health and CMV-seronegative. Material: PBMCs. The V gene is TRBV5-5, the J gene TRBJ1-4; D is possibly TRBD1 (6 bases). The CDR3 nucleotides are TGTGCCAGCAGCTTGAGTCAGGGGTATGAAAAACTGTTTTTT. This sequence encodes CASSLSQGYEKLFF.